Here is one T cell receptor (beta chain) with its context. The antigen remains unidentified. This table comes from immunoSEQ multiplex PCR, and its TCRdb copy is limited to in-frame clones, with some not included. The sample lists millions of clones, around 90% occurring once. The data belong to a study of shared clonotypes between healthy human individuals. Across the study: Participating donors consisted of a couple of women and a few men aged 18 to 49.

Findings and limits, study-wide: Generally, naive subsets (rather than memory subsets) showed larger estimated richness. The sharing of 4.5% to 5% of naive CD4 clonotypes was seen across a handful of donors. When compared with the clonotypes that were shared by all four sorted-subset donors, the non-shared clonotypes turned out to have lower generation probabilities.

V was trimmed by 4 bases and J by 5 bases, leaving 14 bases between them. CDR1 and CDR2 from the germline V gene are LGHNA and YSLEER. The CDR3 extends over 14 amino acids. The V and J genes are TRBV4-3 and TRBJ1-1; D unclear. Sequences were obtained from naive CD4+ T cells sorted from blood. Described subset: CD45RA+ positively selected. This clonotype was obtained from a man younger than 30 in good health. DNA for the CDR3: TGCGCCAGCAGCCCAATGGGCGGATCGACTGAAGCTTTCTTT. Amino acid sequence: CASSPMGGSTEAFF.